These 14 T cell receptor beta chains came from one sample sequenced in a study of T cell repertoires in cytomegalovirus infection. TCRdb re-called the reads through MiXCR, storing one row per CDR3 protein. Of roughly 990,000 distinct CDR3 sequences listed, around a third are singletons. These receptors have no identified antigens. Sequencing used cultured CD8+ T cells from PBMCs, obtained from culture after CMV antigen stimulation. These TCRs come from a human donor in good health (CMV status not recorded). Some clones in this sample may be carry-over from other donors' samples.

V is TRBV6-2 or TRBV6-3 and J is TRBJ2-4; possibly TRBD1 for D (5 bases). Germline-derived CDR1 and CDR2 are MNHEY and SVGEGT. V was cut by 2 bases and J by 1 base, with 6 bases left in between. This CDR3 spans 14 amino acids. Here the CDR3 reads CASSYGHAKNIQYF. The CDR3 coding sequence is TGTGCCAGCAGTTACGGACATGCCAAAAACATTCAGTACTTC.

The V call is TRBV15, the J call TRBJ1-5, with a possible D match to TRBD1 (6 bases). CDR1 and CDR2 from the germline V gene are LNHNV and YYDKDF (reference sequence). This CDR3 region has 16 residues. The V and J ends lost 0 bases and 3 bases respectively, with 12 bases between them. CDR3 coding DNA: TGTGCCACCAGCAGAGATCTGAGACAGGACAATCAGCCCCAGCATTTT. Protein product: CATSRDLRQDNQPQHF.

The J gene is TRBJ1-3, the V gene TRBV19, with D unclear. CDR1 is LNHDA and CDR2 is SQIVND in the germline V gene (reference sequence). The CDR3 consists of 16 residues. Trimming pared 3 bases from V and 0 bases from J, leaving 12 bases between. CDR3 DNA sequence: TGTGCCAGTAGTATTGCACAGATACTCTCTGGAAACACCATATATTTT. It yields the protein CASSIAQILSGNTIYF.

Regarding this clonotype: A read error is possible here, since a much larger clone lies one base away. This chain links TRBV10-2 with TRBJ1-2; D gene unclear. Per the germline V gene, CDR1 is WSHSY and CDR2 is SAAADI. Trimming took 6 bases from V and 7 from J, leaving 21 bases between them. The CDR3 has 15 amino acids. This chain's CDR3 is CASRRVENTLRGYTF. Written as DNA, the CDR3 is TGCGCCAGCAGAAGAGTAGAGAACACCCTTCGTGGCTACACCTTC.

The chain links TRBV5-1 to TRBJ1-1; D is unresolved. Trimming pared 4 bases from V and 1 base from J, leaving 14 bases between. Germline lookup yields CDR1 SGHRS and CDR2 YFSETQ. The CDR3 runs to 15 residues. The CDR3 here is CASSPEGFRNTEAFF. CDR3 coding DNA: TGCGCCAGCAGCCCCGAGGGTTTTAGGAACACTGAAGCTTTCTTT.

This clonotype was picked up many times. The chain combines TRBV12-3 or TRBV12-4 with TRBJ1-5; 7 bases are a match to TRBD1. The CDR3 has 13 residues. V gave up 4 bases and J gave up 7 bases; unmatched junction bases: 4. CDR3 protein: CASSSDRSQPQHF. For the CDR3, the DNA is TGTGCCAGCAGTTCGGACAGGTCACAGCCCCAGCATTTT.

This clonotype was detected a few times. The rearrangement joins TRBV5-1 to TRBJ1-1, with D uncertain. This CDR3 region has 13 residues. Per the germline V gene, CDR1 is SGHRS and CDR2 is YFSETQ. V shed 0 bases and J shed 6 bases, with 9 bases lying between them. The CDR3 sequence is CASSLGTVAEAFF. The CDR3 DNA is TGCGCCAGCAGCTTGGGCACGGTGGCTGAAGCTTTCTTT.

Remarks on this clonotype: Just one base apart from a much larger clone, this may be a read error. The CDR3 region has the DNA TGTGCCATCAGCCAAGAACACCCGAACACCGGGGAGCTGTTTTTT. It encodes CAISQEHPNTGELFF. V is TRBV4-1 and J is TRBJ2-2; D gene ambiguous. Germline-derived CDR1 and CDR2 are MGHRA and YSYEKL. The CDR3 sequence is 15 residues long.

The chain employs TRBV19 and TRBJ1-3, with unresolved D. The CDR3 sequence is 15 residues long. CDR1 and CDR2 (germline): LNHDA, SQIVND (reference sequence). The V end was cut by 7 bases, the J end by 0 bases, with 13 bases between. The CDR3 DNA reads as TGTGCCAGTACCCCATCCCTCCGCTCTGGAAACACCATATATTTT. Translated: CASTPSLRSGNTIYF.

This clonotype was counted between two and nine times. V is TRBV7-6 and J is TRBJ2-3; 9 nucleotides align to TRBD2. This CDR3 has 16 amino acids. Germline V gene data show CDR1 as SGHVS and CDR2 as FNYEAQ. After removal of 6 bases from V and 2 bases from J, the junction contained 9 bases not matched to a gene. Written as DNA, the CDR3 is TGTGCCAGCAGGTACCCGGGACTAGCAACCACAGATACGCAGTATTTT. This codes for CASRYPGLATTDTQYF.

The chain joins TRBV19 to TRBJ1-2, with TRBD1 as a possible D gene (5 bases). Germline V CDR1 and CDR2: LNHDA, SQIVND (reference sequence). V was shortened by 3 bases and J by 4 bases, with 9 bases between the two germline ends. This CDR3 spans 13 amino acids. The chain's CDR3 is CASSIGRVYGYTF. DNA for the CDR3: TGTGCCAGTAGTATTGGCAGGGTCTATGGCTACACCTTC.

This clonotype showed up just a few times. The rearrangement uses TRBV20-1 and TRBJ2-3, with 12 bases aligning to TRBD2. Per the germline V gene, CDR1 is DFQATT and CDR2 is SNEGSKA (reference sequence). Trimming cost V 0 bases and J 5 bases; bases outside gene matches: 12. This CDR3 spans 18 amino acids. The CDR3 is CSARDSLGLAGEIDTQYF. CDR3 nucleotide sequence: TGCAGTGCTAGAGATAGTCTGGGACTAGCGGGTGAAATAGATACGCAGTATTTT.

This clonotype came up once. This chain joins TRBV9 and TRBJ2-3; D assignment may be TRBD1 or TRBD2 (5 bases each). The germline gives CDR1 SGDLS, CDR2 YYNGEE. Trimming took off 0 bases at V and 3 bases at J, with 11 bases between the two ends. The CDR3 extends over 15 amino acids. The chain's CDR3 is CASSVAGRETDTQYF. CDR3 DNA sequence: TGTGCCAGCAGCGTAGCTGGCAGGGAGACAGATACGCAGTATTTT.

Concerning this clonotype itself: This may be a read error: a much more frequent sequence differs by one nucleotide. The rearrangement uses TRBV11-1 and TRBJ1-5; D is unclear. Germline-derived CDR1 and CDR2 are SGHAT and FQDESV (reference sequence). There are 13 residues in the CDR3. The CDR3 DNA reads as TGTGCCAGCAGCTTAAATACCCAGCAGCCCCGGCATTTT. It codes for CASSLNTQQPRHF.